This T cell receptor beta chain was identified during a study of OX40 agonist ivuxolimab in advanced cancers. Background on the whole study: Ivuxolimab was an agonistic, fully human IgG2 monoclonal antibody directed against OX40 (CD134), a costimulatory receptor. The point of sequencing TCRbeta in the periphery was to test whether ivuxolimab changed TCR sequence diversity and drove clonal T-cell expansion. Prior anti-PD-1, anti-PD-L1 or anti-CTLA-4 therapy was permitted, and checkpoint inhibitors had been received by less than 45% of dose-escalation patients. Partial responses occurred in three dose-escalation patients, of whom one had hepatocellular carcinoma and two had cutaneous melanoma. The paper describes the monotherapy dose-escalation part (N ≈ 51 patients) of the phase I trial of ivuxolimab. Intravenous ivuxolimab was administered to patients every 2 weeks at six dose levels: 0.01, 0.1, 0.3, 1.5, 3 and 10 mg/kg. Among the roughly 52 dose-escalation patients, around 20 had hepatocellular carcinoma, roughly 15 melanoma, 9 renal cell carcinoma and 9 head and neck cancer. The dose-escalation cohort was roughly 80% male with a mean age of about 65 years, ranging from about 23 to 85.

Genomic DNA was isolated from the sorted cells so that the TCRbeta CDR3 region could be sequenced. TCRbeta CDR3 regions were sequenced using the immunoSEQ Assay. In TCRdb, the immuneACCESS table is reduced to in-frame sequences with V and J assigned. These tables do not hold every clone; where another copy was compared, an unresolved V gene accounts for under half, and the others remain unexplained. The sample has 30,000 or so clones on record, around four fifths of them singletons. The leading ten clones occupy about a quarter of the sample. Per the germline V gene (reference sequence), MNHEY is the CDR1 and SMNVEV is the CDR2. From the cysteine through the phenylalanine, the CDR3 covers 15 amino acids. Solely the CDR3 DNA is kept, with 45 bases framed from the first base. The junction shows trimming of 6 bases on V and 6 bases on J, and the gene matches do not reach 4 bases of it. Patients with a history of autoimmune disease or receiving systemic immunosuppression were excluded from the trial. In every dose cohort, peripheral blood was drawn for TCR sequencing at baseline, cycle 4 day 1, and cycle 7 day 1. Samples were obtained from an open-label, multicenter, first-in-human phase I dose-escalation trial of ivuxolimab. Adults with locally advanced or metastatic melanoma, renal cell carcinoma, hepatocellular carcinoma or head and neck squamous cell carcinoma were enrolled in the trial. CD4+ and CD8+ T cells were sorted separately from peripheral blood before TCR sequencing.

Details on this clone: It has no known antigen specificity. Base qualities are missing; no much larger clone stands one base away.

Here is what the overall study found, with its caveats: The antigen specificity of the clonally expanded peripheral T cells was not determined. On average, CD8+ T cells showed more expanded clones than CD4+ T cells after ivuxolimab. Clonal expansion of both CD4+ and CD8+ blood T cells was observed from baseline to week 6 at doses 0.1 to 3.0 mg/kg. In the 0.1-3.0 mg/kg groups, partial responders were among the patients with the lowest normalized peripheral clonal expansion, particularly in CD8+ T cells. Low levels of normalized T-cell clonal expansion were also shown by some nonresponding patients.

Recombination connected TRBV27 to TRBJ2-2; TRBD2 lines up with 13 middle nucleotides. The TCR sequence derives from an adult with an advanced solid tumor such as melanoma, head and neck, liver or kidney cancer. Source: CD4+ or CD8+ T cells sorted from blood, taken in a trial of the OX40 agonist ivuxolimab. The CDR3 sequence is CASRLAGGPPGELFF. The nucleotides are TGTGCCAGCAGACTAGCGGGGGGGCCCCCCGGGGAGCTGTTTTTT.